The clone carrying this T cell receptor (beta chain) was picked up many times. Measured with immunoSEQ multiplex PCR; TCRdb has only the in-frame clones, and not every one. The repertoire consists of more than 200,000 clones, with roughly 87% occurring once and the leading ten covering around 12%. This sample is part of a study of cytomegalovirus exposure and HLA in healthy donors. Study-wide context: The approximately 670 first-cohort repertoires shared a platform with the approximately 130 validation repertoires, as reported in a later analysis.

Trimming left V 7 bases short and J 10 bases short, with 19 bases between. Germline lookup yields CDR1 LNHDA and CDR2 SQIVND (reference sequence). This CDR3 has 13 amino acids. What was sequenced was PBMCs. The chain recombines TRBV19 with TRBJ1-2; D perhaps matches TRBD1 (6 bases). The TCR was taken from a young man in good health and CMV-seropositive. The CDR3 DNA is TGTGCCAGTATCACTCCGGGACACACACACTACACCTTC. It translates to CASITPGHTHYTF.